The clone carrying this T cell receptor (beta chain) has a count of ten or more. The data were obtained in a study of regulatory T cells in long-lasting Graves disease. In building TCR beta libraries, iRepertoire HTBI primers were used together with Arm-PCR of CDR3 regions. TCRdb called the multiplex PCR reads again in MiXCR, with one record for every CDR3 protein. Of fewer than 450,000 distinct CDR3 sequences in the sample, around 21% were seen once. Indicated time point: persistent/refractory GD, antithyroid drugs over 5 years with positive TRAb. PBMC-extracted RNA yielded the TCR library. CDR1 and CDR2 from the germline V gene are MDHEN and SYDVKM. The CDR3 extends over 15 amino acids. The trim removed 6 bases at V and 5 bases at J, leaving 12 bases unmatched.

The TCR comes from a female donor with Graves disease. The rearrangement uses TRBV28 and TRBJ2-5, with TRBD1 matching over 7 bases. The sample consisted of peripheral blood mononuclear cells (PBMCs), taken when the disease was refractory, from a patient treated with antithyroid drugs. The CDR3 coding sequence is TGTGCCAGCAGCTCCCGCAGACAGGGTCCGGAGACCCAGTACTTC. It yields the protein CASSSRRQGPETQYF.